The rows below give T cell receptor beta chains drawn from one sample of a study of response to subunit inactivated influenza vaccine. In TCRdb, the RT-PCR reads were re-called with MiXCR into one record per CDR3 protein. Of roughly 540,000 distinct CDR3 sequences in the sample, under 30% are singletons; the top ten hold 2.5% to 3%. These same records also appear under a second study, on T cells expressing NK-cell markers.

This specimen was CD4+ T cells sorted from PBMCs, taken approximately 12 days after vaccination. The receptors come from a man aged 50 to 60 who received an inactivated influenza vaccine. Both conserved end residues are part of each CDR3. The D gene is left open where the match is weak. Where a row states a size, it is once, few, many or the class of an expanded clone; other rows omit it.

CDR3 DNA: TGTGCCAGCGCCGGGACGTTGGGAGAAGCCGAGCAGTACTTC; CDR3 protein: CASAGTLGEAEQYF; D gene: -; CDR3 length: 14; clone size: many; J gene: TRBJ2-7; V gene: TRBV7-9
CDR3 DNA: TGTGCCAGCAGTCCCCGACGGGCAGGGGGTGACCCGACAAACACCGGGGAGCTGTTTTTT; CDR3 protein: CASSPRRAGGDPTNTGELFF; D gene: TRBD1; CDR3 length: 20; clone size: few; J gene: TRBJ2-2; V gene: TRBV12-3/TRBV12-4
CDR3 DNA: TGTGCAAAAGCCCCGGGGGGTACCTACAATGAGCAGTTCTTC; CDR3 protein: CAKAPGGTYNEQFF; D gene: TRBD2; CDR3 length: 14; clone size: -; J gene: TRBJ2-1; V gene: TRBV2
CDR3 DNA: TGTGCCAGCACCAAGGGACAGGCGAACACTGAAGCTTTCTTT; CDR3 protein: CASTKGQANTEAFF; D gene: TRBD1; CDR3 length: 14; clone size: -; J gene: TRBJ1-1; V gene: TRBV9
CDR3 DNA: TGTGCCAGCAGTACCGGGACCGGGTACAATGAGCAGTTCTTC; CDR3 protein: CASSTGTGYNEQFF; D gene: -; CDR3 length: 14; clone size: many; J gene: TRBJ2-1; V gene: TRBV28
CDR3 DNA: TGTGCCAGCAGCTCGGACCGCAGGGGGCTTACGCAGTATTTT; CDR3 protein: CASSSDRRGLTQYF; D gene: TRBD1; CDR3 length: 14; clone size: few; J gene: TRBJ2-3; V gene: TRBV11-2
CDR3 DNA: TGTGCCAGCAGACTAGGGGGGCCGGGCGAGCAGTACTTC; CDR3 protein: CASRLGGPGEQYF; D gene: -; CDR3 length: 13; clone size: -; J gene: TRBJ2-7; V gene: TRBV12-3/TRBV12-4
CDR3 DNA: TGTGCCAGCAGCCCCTCGGCTCCGCAAGAGACCCAGTACTTC; CDR3 protein: CASSPSAPQETQYF; D gene: -; CDR3 length: 14; clone size: -; J gene: TRBJ2-5; V gene: TRBV11-2
CDR3 DNA: TGTGCCAGCAGTTACACAGGCCAGATGAACACTGAAGCTTTCTTT; CDR3 protein: CASSYTGQMNTEAFF; D gene: -; CDR3 length: 15; clone size: few; J gene: TRBJ1-1; V gene: TRBV6-5
CDR3 DNA: TGCGCCAGCAGCCAGGCCCAGGACAGGGGAAATGAAAAACTGTTTTTT; CDR3 protein: CASSQAQDRGNEKLFF; D gene: TRBD1; CDR3 length: 16; clone size: -; J gene: TRBJ1-4; V gene: TRBV4-3
CDR3 DNA: TGCGCCAGCAGTCTCGCACGGGGGGGCACGGATGAGCAGTACTTC; CDR3 protein: CASSLARGGTDEQYF; D gene: TRBD2; CDR3 length: 15; clone size: once; J gene: TRBJ2-7; V gene: TRBV5-1
CDR3 DNA: TGTGCCAGCATCCTTAACAGTGTCGGAGGGGGCTACACCTTC; CDR3 protein: CASILNSVGGGYTF; D gene: -; CDR3 length: 14; clone size: -; J gene: TRBJ1-2; V gene: TRBV13
CDR3 DNA: TGTGCCAGCAGCTTAACGCAGGGCTCCTACAATGAGCAGTTCTTC; CDR3 protein: CASSLTQGSYNEQFF; D gene: -; CDR3 length: 15; clone size: -; J gene: TRBJ2-1; V gene: TRBV7-2
CDR3 DNA: TGTGCCAGCAGCGTCATGCGCCTTGATACGCAGTATTTT; CDR3 protein: CASSVMRLDTQYF; D gene: -; CDR3 length: 13; clone size: -; J gene: TRBJ2-3; V gene: TRBV7-2
CDR3 DNA: TGTGCCAGCACAACACCAACCTCTGGAAACACCATATATTTT; CDR3 protein: CASTTPTSGNTIYF; D gene: -; CDR3 length: 14; clone size: -; J gene: TRBJ1-3; V gene: TRBV6-1
CDR3 DNA: TGTGCCAGCAGCTTAACCGGGGACGGGGAGCTGTTTTTT; CDR3 protein: CASSLTGDGELFF; D gene: -; CDR3 length: 13; clone size: many; J gene: TRBJ2-2; V gene: TRBV7-3
CDR3 DNA: TGTGCCATCAGCGGGACTAGCGGAGGCTACTACGAGCAGTACTTC; CDR3 protein: CAISGTSGGYYEQYF; D gene: TRBD2; CDR3 length: 15; clone size: once; J gene: TRBJ2-7; V gene: TRBV10-3
CDR3 DNA: TGTGCCTGGGCCTTAAAAGAGACCCAGTACTTC; CDR3 protein: CAWALKETQYF; D gene: -; CDR3 length: 11; clone size: few; J gene: TRBJ2-5; V gene: TRBV30
CDR3 DNA: TGTGCCAGCAGCGCGACTAGCGACCACACAGATACGCAGTATTTT; CDR3 protein: CASSATSDHTDTQYF; D gene: TRBD2; CDR3 length: 15; clone size: few; J gene: TRBJ2-3; V gene: TRBV7-3
CDR3 DNA: TGTGCCAGCACATTGGGGAGCGGGGGAAGCTCCTACGAGCAGTACTTC; CDR3 protein: CASTLGSGGSSYEQYF; D gene: TRBD2; CDR3 length: 16; clone size: few; J gene: TRBJ2-7; V gene: TRBV7-2
CDR3 DNA: TGTGCCAGCAGCTCAAACAGGGGAATGGACGAGCAGTACTTC; CDR3 protein: CASSSNRGMDEQYF; D gene: TRBD1; CDR3 length: 14; clone size: -; J gene: TRBJ2-7; V gene: TRBV7-9
CDR3 DNA: TGCGCCAGCAGCTTGAGGGGCGGGGGCCCAACCTTATACTACGAGCAGTACTTC; CDR3 protein: CASSLRGGGPTLYYEQYF; D gene: -; CDR3 length: 18; clone size: few; J gene: TRBJ2-7; V gene: TRBV5-1
CDR3 DNA: TGCGCCAGCAGCCAAGAGAGCAGGTCGAATCAGCCCCAGCATTTT; CDR3 protein: CASSQESRSNQPQHF; D gene: -; CDR3 length: 15; clone size: few; J gene: TRBJ1-5; V gene: TRBV4-1
CDR3 DNA: TGCAGTGCTAGAGATCAGGGGAGCTGGAAATATCACAATGAGCAGTTCTTC; CDR3 protein: CSARDQGSWKYHNEQFF; D gene: -; CDR3 length: 17; clone size: -; J gene: TRBJ2-1; V gene: TRBV20-1
CDR3 DNA: TGCAGTGCTAGAGGGGGCGGGAATCAGCCCCAGCATTTT; CDR3 protein: CSARGGGNQPQHF; D gene: -; CDR3 length: 13; clone size: few; J gene: TRBJ1-5; V gene: TRBV20-1
CDR3 DNA: TGTGCCAGCAGTCCACTGACAGGGGCGCACGAGCAGTACTTC; CDR3 protein: CASSPLTGAHEQYF; D gene: TRBD1; CDR3 length: 14; clone size: -; J gene: TRBJ2-7; V gene: TRBV12-3/TRBV12-4
CDR3 DNA: TGTGCCAGCCTCGCCCGAGGCGGGAACACTGAAGCTTTCTTT; CDR3 protein: CASLARGGNTEAFF; D gene: -; CDR3 length: 14; clone size: -; J gene: TRBJ1-1; V gene: TRBV5-6
CDR3 DNA: TGCGCCAGCAGCTTGGGGCGGCTAGCGGGAGGTAATGAGCAGTTCTTC; CDR3 protein: CASSLGRLAGGNEQFF; D gene: TRBD2; CDR3 length: 16; clone size: -; J gene: TRBJ2-1; V gene: TRBV5-1
CDR3 DNA: TGCAGTTCCCGGGCTAACGTTGAAGCTTTCTTT; CDR3 protein: CSSRANVEAFF; D gene: -; CDR3 length: 11; clone size: few; J gene: TRBJ1-1; V gene: TRBV20-1
CDR3 DNA: TGTGCCAGCAGCTTAGATTGGGCTAAGGGTGGCTACACCTTC; CDR3 protein: CASSLDWAKGGYTF; D gene: -; CDR3 length: 14; clone size: -; J gene: TRBJ1-2; V gene: TRBV7-8
CDR3 DNA: TGTGCCAGCAGTTTTTCCCTGACTAGCGGGATTGGGAATGAGCAGTTCTTC; CDR3 protein: CASSFSLTSGIGNEQFF; D gene: TRBD2; CDR3 length: 17; clone size: -; J gene: TRBJ2-1; V gene: TRBV12-3/TRBV12-4
CDR3 DNA: TGTGCCAGCAGCCAAGGCTACACCGGGACTAGCGGGAGAGGGTATTTT; CDR3 protein: CASSQGYTGTSGRGYF; D gene: TRBD2; CDR3 length: 16; clone size: -; J gene: TRBJ2-3; V gene: TRBV14
CDR3 DNA: TGTGCCAGCAGCTTAGGGACTCCAGGTCTGAAGTACTTC; CDR3 protein: CASSLGTPGLKYF; D gene: -; CDR3 length: 13; clone size: -; J gene: TRBJ2-7; V gene: TRBV7-8
CDR3 DNA: TGTGCCAGCATCCGGGACAGGGGACCCAATGAGCAGTTCTTC; CDR3 protein: CASIRDRGPNEQFF; D gene: TRBD1; CDR3 length: 14; clone size: -; J gene: TRBJ2-1; V gene: TRBV2
CDR3 DNA: TGTGCCAGCAGTTTGTATAGCTTCAGGAACACCGGGGAGCTGTTTTTT; CDR3 protein: CASSLYSFRNTGELFF; D gene: -; CDR3 length: 16; clone size: -; J gene: TRBJ2-2; V gene: TRBV12-3/TRBV12-4
CDR3 DNA: TGTGCCAGCAGTCCTCGTTTCGTCGCAGGTGGGCAGTTCTTC; CDR3 protein: CASSPRFVAGGQFF; D gene: -; CDR3 length: 14; clone size: -; J gene: TRBJ2-1; V gene: TRBV12-3/TRBV12-4
CDR3 DNA: TGTGCCAGCAGCTTAAGTGGGCTTACTAATGAAAAACTGTTTTTT; CDR3 protein: CASSLSGLTNEKLFF; D gene: -; CDR3 length: 15; clone size: -; J gene: TRBJ1-4; V gene: TRBV11-2
CDR3 DNA: TGTGCCAGCAGTGTGAGCGGGACACCGAACTTC; CDR3 protein: CASSVSGTPNF; D gene: -; CDR3 length: 11; clone size: few; J gene: TRBJ2-7; V gene: TRBV2
CDR3 DNA: TGCAGTGCTAGACCCGGGACAGGCGCTTATGGCTACACCTTC; CDR3 protein: CSARPGTGAYGYTF; D gene: TRBD1; CDR3 length: 14; clone size: -; J gene: TRBJ1-2; V gene: TRBV20-1
CDR3 DNA: TGCGCCAGCAGCTCCGACAGGGGGTTTGAGTTCTTC; CDR3 protein: CASSSDRGFEFF; D gene: TRBD1; CDR3 length: 12; clone size: -; J gene: TRBJ2-1; V gene: TRBV5-1
CDR3 DNA: TGTGCCAGCTCCCCCCTATCCCCGGCTAGCGGGAGGAGATGGGAGACCCAGTACTTC; CDR3 protein: CASSPLSPASGRRWETQYF; D gene: TRBD2; CDR3 length: 19; clone size: -; J gene: TRBJ2-5; V gene: TRBV7-6
CDR3 DNA: TGTGCCAGCAGTTACGTCGGCTCCTACTATGGCTACACCTTC; CDR3 protein: CASSYVGSYYGYTF; D gene: -; CDR3 length: 14; clone size: -; J gene: TRBJ1-2; V gene: TRBV6-2/TRBV6-3
CDR3 DNA: TGCGCCAGCAGCCCCACGGGGGGTGACTACAATGAGCAGTTCTTC; CDR3 protein: CASSPTGGDYNEQFF; D gene: TRBD2; CDR3 length: 15; clone size: many; J gene: TRBJ2-1; V gene: TRBV5-1
CDR3 DNA: TGTGCCAGCAGCTTAGGATTCACAAGTAATTCACCCCTCCACTTT; CDR3 protein: CASSLGFTSNSPLHF; D gene: -; CDR3 length: 15; clone size: many; J gene: TRBJ1-6; V gene: TRBV7-2
CDR3 DNA: TGTGCCAGCAGCTTATCTCGACGACGGGGGGGGAACACCGATGAGCAGTTCTTC; CDR3 protein: CASSLSRRRGGNTDEQFF; D gene: TRBD2; CDR3 length: 18; clone size: -; J gene: TRBJ2-1; V gene: TRBV7-8